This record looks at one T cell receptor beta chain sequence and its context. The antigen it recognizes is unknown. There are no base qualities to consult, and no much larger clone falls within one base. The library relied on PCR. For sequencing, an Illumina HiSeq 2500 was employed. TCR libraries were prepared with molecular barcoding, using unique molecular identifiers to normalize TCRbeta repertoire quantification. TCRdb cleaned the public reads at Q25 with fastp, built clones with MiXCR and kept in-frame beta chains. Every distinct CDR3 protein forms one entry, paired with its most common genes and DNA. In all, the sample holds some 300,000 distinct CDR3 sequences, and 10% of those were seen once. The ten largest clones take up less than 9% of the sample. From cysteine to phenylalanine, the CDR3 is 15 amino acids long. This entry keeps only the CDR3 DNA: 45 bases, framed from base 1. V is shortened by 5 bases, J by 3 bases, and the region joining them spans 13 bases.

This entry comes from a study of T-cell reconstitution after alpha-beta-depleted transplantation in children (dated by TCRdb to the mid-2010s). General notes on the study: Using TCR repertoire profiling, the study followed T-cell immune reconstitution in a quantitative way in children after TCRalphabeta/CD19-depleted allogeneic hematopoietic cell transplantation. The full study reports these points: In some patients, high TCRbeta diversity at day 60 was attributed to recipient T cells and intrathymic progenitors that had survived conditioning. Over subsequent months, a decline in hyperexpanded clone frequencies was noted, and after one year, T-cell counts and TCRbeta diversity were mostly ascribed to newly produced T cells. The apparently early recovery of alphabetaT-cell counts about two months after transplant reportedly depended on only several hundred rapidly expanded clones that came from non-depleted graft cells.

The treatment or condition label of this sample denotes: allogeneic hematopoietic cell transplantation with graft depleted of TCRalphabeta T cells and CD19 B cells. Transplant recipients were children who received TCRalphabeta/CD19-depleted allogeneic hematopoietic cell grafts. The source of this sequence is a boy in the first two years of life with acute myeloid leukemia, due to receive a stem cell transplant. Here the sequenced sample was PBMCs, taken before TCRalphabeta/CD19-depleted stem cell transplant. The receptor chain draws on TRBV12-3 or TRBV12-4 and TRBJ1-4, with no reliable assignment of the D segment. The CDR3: CASSPRRQANEKLFF. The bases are TGTGCCAGCAGTCCTCGGAGGCAGGCTAATGAAAAACTGTTTTTT.